Each of the 31 T cell receptor beta chains below was sequenced from the same sample in a study of shared clonotypes between healthy human individuals. Libraries were prepared by immunoSEQ multiplex PCR; TCRdb keeps only in-frame clonotypes and omits some of them. The data hold 2 million or so clones, with about 95% observed a single time. In the naive CD8 group, cells lacked CD45RO and were positively selected for CCR7, so terminally differentiated effector memory CD45RA+ cells were left out. Sequenced material: naive CD8+ T cells sorted from blood. The receptors here all came from a man aged 18 to 30 in good health.

This clone appeared a single time. The V gene is TRBV13, the J gene TRBJ2-4, with 7 bases identical to TRBD2. CDR3 length: 14 residues. The J segment lost 7 bases and the V segment lost 0 bases, leaving 3 bases of the junction unmatched. Germline V gives CDR1 PRHDT, CDR2 FYEKMQ (reference sequence). The CDR3 region is CASSLGAGVNIQYF. CDR3 bases: TGTGCCAGCAGCTTAGGGGCGGGAGTCAACATTCAGTACTTC.

This chain joins TRBV30 and TRBJ2-7; 7 nucleotides match TRBD1. The CDR3 totals 15 residues. Germline V gene lookup returns CDR1 GTSNPN and CDR2 SVGIG (reference sequence). V gave up 1 base and J gave up 2 bases; unmatched junction bases: 8. CDR3 nucleotides: TGTGCCTGGAGTGGGGAAGGGACAGTTACCTACGAGCAGTACTTC. Translating it yields CAWSGEGTVTYEQYF.

The gene calls are TRBV2 and TRBJ2-7; possibly TRBD1 for D (7 bases). Germline V gene lookup returns CDR1 SNHLY and CDR2 FYNNEI. The CDR3 is 15 amino acids. Trimming pared 6 bases from V and 0 bases from J, leaving 15 bases between. The CDR3 bases are TGTGCCAGCAGGGAGGGCAGGGGGAGCTCCTACGAGCAGTACTTC. It translates to CASREGRGSSYEQYF.

Notes on this clone: This sample includes further DNA sequences coding for the same CDR3. The chain carries TRBV5-6 and TRBJ2-7; the match to TRBD2 covers 14 bases. The CDR3 has 15 amino acids. V lost 4 bases and J lost 2; bases outside the gene matches: 2. Germline V CDR1 and CDR2: SGHDT, YYEEEE. The CDR3 nucleotides are TGTGCCAGCAGCCTGGGACTAGCGGGAGCCTACGAGCAGTACTTC. Protein product: CASSLGLAGAYEQYF.

The chain has TRBV6-5 and TRBJ1-1; no definite D call. The CDR3 covers 13 residues. The V end lost 4 bases, the J end lost 8 bases, and 14 bases lay between the germline ends. Germline V lookup: CDR1 MNHEY, CDR2 SVGAGI. The CDR3, as DNA: TGTGCCAGCAGTTTAGTTTCGGGTACAGAAGCTTTCTTT. It translates to CASSLVSGTEAFF.

This sequence joins TRBV21-1 and TRBJ2-7; the table's TRBD1 call for D was not verified on the DNA. TRBV21-1 is deemed a pseudogene. The CDR3 spans 15 residues. In nucleotides, the CDR3 is TGTGCCAGCAGCAAAGGCTTCGACAGCCCCTACGAGCAGTACTTC. Its protein product is CASSKGFDSPYEQYF.

The chain carries TRBV4-2 and TRBJ1-2, with no clear D. The ends were cut back, 0 bases at V and 7 bases at J, with 15 bases in the middle. This CDR3 region has 15 residues. Germline lookup yields CDR1 LGHNA and CDR2 YNFKEQ. CDR3 coding DNA: TGTGCCAGCAGCCAAGATCTGGGGTTAGTTCTTGGCTACACCTTC. The encoded protein is CASSQDLGLVLGYTF.

J is TRBJ2-1 and V is TRBV5-6; no reliable D call. The germline CDR1 and CDR2 sequences are SGHDT and YYEEEE. CDR3 length equals 15 residues. V gave up 4 bases and J gave up 7 bases, with 18 bases separating them. The CDR3 DNA follows: TGTGCCAGCAGCCCCCCCTGGTCCCCGGATAATGAGCAGTTCTTC. Protein: CASSPPWSPDNEQFF.

This clone was counted only a few times. The V gene is TRBV19, the J gene TRBJ2-1; 9 positions match TRBD2. Germline assignment: CDR1 LNHDA and CDR2 SQIVND (reference sequence). V was clipped by 8 bases and J by 7 bases; unmatched bases: 9. The CDR3 has 14 residues. CDR3 sequence: CASAGVAGGNEQFF. As DNA, the CDR3 is TGTGCCAGTGCCGGCGTGGCGGGAGGGAATGAGCAGTTCTTC.

V gene TRBV7-8 combines with J gene TRBJ1-2, with a possible D match to TRBD1 (5 bases). This CDR3 is built from 14 residues. Per the germline V gene, CDR1 is SGHVS and CDR2 is FQNEAQ. V gave up 3 bases and J gave up 7 bases, with 15 bases separating them. CDR3 sequence (DNA): TGTGCCAGCAGCTTGGACACCCTCGGGCTTGGCTACACCTTC. As protein: CASSLDTLGLGYTF.

This rearrangement joins TRBV29-1 to TRBJ2-5; unclear D gene. Trimming took 6 bases from V and 5 from J, leaving 19 bases between them. Germline V CDR1 and CDR2: SQVTM, ANQGSEA. The CDR3 sequence is 14 residues long. DNA of the CDR3: TGCAGCGTCTGCTGGCCAGACCTTCGGGAGACCCAGTACTTC. Protein sequence: CSVCWPDLRETQYF.

The chain joins TRBV30 to TRBJ2-1, with a possible D match to TRBD1 (6 bases). This CDR3 has 15 amino acids. V was pared by 0 bases and J by 4 bases, with 13 bases between. CDR1 GTSNPN and CDR2 SVGIG come from the germline V gene (reference sequence). The CDR3 coding sequence is TGTGCCTGGAGTGTAGGGGTAGGGGGTTACAATGAGCAGTTCTTC. It specifies CAWSVGVGGYNEQFF.

The chain's CDR3 is CASNYQGVNTEAFF. The CDR3, as DNA: TGTGCCAGCAATTACCAGGGGGTGAACACTGAAGCTTTCTTT. V gene TRBV2 combines with J gene TRBJ1-1; 7 nucleotides agree with TRBD1. V lost 7 bases to trimming and J lost 0 bases; unmatched junction nucleotides: 5. Germline CDR1 SNHLY, CDR2 FYNNEI. This CDR3 comprises 14 residues.

V usage is TRBV7-9 and J usage is TRBJ2-1, with 8 bases fitting TRBD2. CDR3 size: 13 residues. V trimming: 10 bases; J trimming: 9 bases; junction bases outside the gene matches: 11. From germline, CDR1 is SEHNR and CDR2 FQNEAQ (reference sequence). DNA for the CDR3: TGTGCCACCGAGGGGGTAGCGGGGATTGAGCAGTTCTTC. It yields the protein CATEGVAGIEQFF.

V and J are TRBV15 and TRBJ1-1; no definite D call. Trimming shortened V by 0 bases and J by 3 bases, and 5 bases separated the two germline ends. Germline CDR1 is LNHNV and CDR2 is YYDKDF (reference sequence). The length of the CDR3 is 13 residues. This chain's CDR3 is CATSRDWHTEAFF. The CDR3 DNA sequence: TGTGCCACCAGCAGAGATTGGCACACTGAAGCTTTCTTT.

A word on this clone: The same CDR3 also results from other DNA sequences found in this sample. The chain employs TRBV5-6 and TRBJ1-1; D not resolved. Trimming shortened V by 0 bases and J by 2 bases, and 8 bases separated the two germline ends. In germline, CDR1 is SGHDT, CDR2 YYEEEE. The CDR3 totals 14 residues. The CDR3 here is CASSLAAGNTEAFF. In DNA form, the CDR3 reads TGTGCCAGCAGCTTGGCCGCAGGAAACACTGAAGCTTTCTTT.

As to this clone: Other DNA sequences of this sample code for an identical CDR3. The gene calls are TRBV27 and TRBJ2-7, with 7 bases matching TRBD1. Losses at the gene ends were 5 bases for V and 3 bases for J; bases not matched to a gene: 4. This CDR3 has 13 amino acids. The germline CDR1 and CDR2 sequences are MNHEY and SMNVEV (reference sequence). The chain's CDR3 is CASSLSGGYEQYF. CDR3 coding DNA: TGTGCCAGCAGTCTGTCAGGGGGCTACGAGCAGTACTTC.

On this clone: Distinct nucleotide sequences in the sample also encode this CDR3. The chain uses TRBV9 and TRBJ2-7; 10 bases line up with TRBD1. Looked up from germline, CDR1 is SGDLS and CDR2 is YYNGEE. Trimming at V came to 4 bases and at J to 2 bases, leaving 3 bases not matched to a gene. The CDR3 sequence is 14 residues long. In nucleotides, the CDR3 is TGTGCCAGCAGCCCCGGACAGGGGGCCTACGAGCAGTACTTC. Translation gives CASSPGQGAYEQYF.

The CDR3 sequence: CASSLTGTYYGYTF. Written as DNA, the CDR3 is TGTGCCAGCAGTTTAACAGGGACTTACTATGGCTACACCTTC. V is TRBV27 and J is TRBJ1-2, with D tentatively TRBD1 (6 bases). CDR1 is MNHEY and CDR2 is SMNVEV in the germline V gene (reference sequence). The CDR3 length is 14 residues. V shed 2 bases and J shed 3 bases, with 10 bases lying between them.

J is TRBJ2-7 and V is TRBV7-9; 7 positions agree with TRBD1. The CDR3 contains 16 residues. The germline gives CDR1 SEHNR, CDR2 FQNEAQ (reference sequence). Trimming cost V 4 bases and J 7 bases; bases outside gene matches: 16. CDR3: CASSSARQGPQLEQYF. CDR3 DNA: TGTGCCAGCAGCTCAGCCCGACAGGGTCCTCAACTGGAGCAGTACTTC.

In its sample, this clone was seen a few times. The V gene is TRBV6-1, the J gene TRBJ2-7; D unresolved. With 3 bases removed from V and 5 bases from J, the gap between germline ends came to 11 bases. CDR3 length equals 13 residues. Germline V gene lookup returns CDR1 MNHNS and CDR2 SASEGT. The CDR3: CASSDPQLNEQYF. The CDR3 nucleotides read TGTGCCAGCAGTGACCCACAGCTAAACGAGCAGTACTTC.

This rearrangement joins TRBV5-6 to TRBJ2-3; the D gene is possibly TRBD2 (6 bases). Trimming took off 4 bases at V and 5 bases at J, with 11 bases between the two ends. Germline V gene sequence: CDR1 SGHDT, CDR2 YYEEEE. The CDR3 covers 13 residues. CDR3 DNA sequence: TGTGCCAGCAGCATGGGACTGATAGATACGCAGTATTTT. Amino acids: CASSMGLIDTQYF.

The rearrangement joins TRBV6-5 to TRBJ2-1; D is unresolved. The CDR3 runs 14 residues. Trimming removed 0 bases at V and 12 bases at J, with 15 bases between. Germline assignment: CDR1 MNHEY and CDR2 SVGAGI. In nucleotides, the CDR3 is TGTGCCAGCAGTTACTCGGGCCTACAAGACCTGCAGTTCTTC. Its protein product is CASSYSGLQDLQFF.

The chain carries TRBV28 and TRBJ1-1; D unresolved. Germline values: CDR1 MDHEN, CDR2 SYDVKM. Between the trimmed V and J ends, which lost 1 base and 0 bases, there was a span of 9 bases. This CDR3 region has 15 residues. The CDR3 spells CASSLFGTLNTEAFF. The CDR3 DNA follows: TGTGCCAGCAGTTTATTCGGCACCTTGAACACTGAAGCTTTCTTT.

The V call is TRBV29-1, the J call TRBJ2-2; 7 positions match TRBD1. V shed 7 bases and J 2 bases; nucleotides not matched to a gene: 16. Germline CDR1 reads SQVTM; CDR2 reads ANQGSEA. The CDR3 runs 17 residues. The CDR3 sequence: CSAWRQGASFNTGELFF. The CDR3 DNA reads as TGCAGCGCCTGGAGACAGGGAGCATCCTTTAACACCGGGGAGCTGTTTTTT.

Comment on this clone: Other DNA sequences in this specimen translate into the identical CDR3. V is TRBV27 and J is TRBJ2-7, with D perhaps assigned TRBD1 or TRBD2 (5 bases each). The germline V gene encodes CDR1 MNHEY and CDR2 SMNVEV (reference sequence). V shed 3 bases and J shed 0 bases, with 9 bases lying between them. The CDR3 totals 14 residues. CDR3 region: CASSFRGDSYEQYF. The DNA of the CDR3 is TGTGCCAGCAGTTTTCGGGGCGACTCCTACGAGCAGTACTTC.

For this clone: This sample also contains other DNA sequences that code for the same CDR3. The V and J genes are TRBV30 and TRBJ2-1, with D perhaps TRBD2 (5 bases). The CDR3 covers 13 residues. Trimming took 0 bases from V and 5 from J, leaving 8 bases between them. The germline gives CDR1 GTSNPN, CDR2 SVGIG (reference sequence). In DNA, the CDR3 is TGTGCCTGGAGTGTGACGGGGAACAATGAGCAGTTCTTC. Its translation: CAWSVTGNNEQFF. The full variable domain, in which reference TRBV30 and TRBJ2-1 provide the parts outside the CDR3, is SQTIHQWPATLVQPVGSPLSLECTVEGTSNPNLYWYRQAAGRGLQLLFYSVGIGQISSEVPQNLSASRPQDRQFILSSKKLLLSDSGFYLCAWSVTGNNEQFFGPGTRLTVL.

A note on this clone: One junction end disagrees with the germline gene, perhaps due to a read error. The chain uses TRBV15 and TRBJ2-7; D remains ambiguous. CDR1 and CDR2 (germline): LNHNV, YYDKDF (reference sequence). The CDR3 totals 13 residues. The CDR3 sequence: CATSDIEPYEQHF. The CDR3 DNA follows: TGTGCCACCAGCGACATCGAGCCTTACGAGCAGCACTTC.

The rearrangement joins TRBV11-2 to TRBJ1-2; 7 positions match TRBD1. Unmatched junction bases numbered 12, after V lost 6 bases and J lost 8 bases. The length of the CDR3 is 14 residues. Germline loops: CDR1 SGHAT, CDR2 FQNNGV. CDR3 region: CASSSRGEAVGYTF. The CDR3 nucleotides are TGTGCCAGCAGTTCCAGGGGGGAGGCGGTCGGCTACACCTTC.

This chain connects TRBV30 to TRBJ1-2, with D uncertain. Trimming removed 2 bases from V and 4 bases from J, with 11 bases in between. Germline CDR1 reads GTSNPN; CDR2 reads SVGIG (reference sequence). This CDR3 is built from 13 residues. The CDR3 here is CAWSTGGFYGYTF. CDR3 DNA sequence: TGTGCCTGGAGTACGGGCGGATTCTATGGCTACACCTTC.

This sequence joins TRBV7-9 and TRBJ2-3; D not certain. The CDR3 length is 16 residues. Germline CDR1 is SEHNR and CDR2 is FQNEAQ (reference sequence). V was cut by 5 bases and J by 3 bases, with 18 bases left in between. CDR3 protein: CASSPVASNITDTQYF. The CDR3, as DNA: TGTGCCAGCAGCCCCGTCGCCTCAAATATAACAGATACGCAGTATTTT.